This section outlines one T cell receptor (beta chain) sequence together with its context. Its antigen remains unidentified. The assay was immunoSEQ multiplex PCR, and TCRdb's table has in-frame clones only and misses some. The repertoire holds over 85,000 clones, with around 87% as singletons. The data are from a study of T cell responses to AZD1222 COVID-19 vaccine. General study results and limits: Females outnumbered males among donors, who were mostly white British; clonal diversity was possibly underestimated. Spike-specific TCR breadth and depth grew following two AZD1222 doses. No repertoire was sampled before or during the peak T cell response, only after it.

Germline V gene data show CDR1 as SEHNR and CDR2 as FQNEAQ (reference sequence). The CDR3 has 12 residues. V was pared by 1 base and J by 10 bases, with 8 bases between. This TCR was recovered from an adult in good health. The sequencing here drew on peripheral blood, taken on day 0 of AZD1222 vaccination. The chain has TRBV7-9 and TRBJ2-1; D ambiguous. The CDR3 DNA reads TGTGCCAGCAGCTTAGTTGGGCGGGAGCAGTTCTTC. As protein: CASSLVGREQFF. The whole variable domain, filled in from reference TRBV7-9 and TRBJ2-1, reads DTGVSQNPRHKITKRGQNVTFRCDPISEHNRLYWYRQTLGQGPEFLTYFQNEAQLEKSRLLSDRFSAERPKGSFSTLEIQRTEQGDSAMYLCASSLVGREQFFGPGTRLTVL.